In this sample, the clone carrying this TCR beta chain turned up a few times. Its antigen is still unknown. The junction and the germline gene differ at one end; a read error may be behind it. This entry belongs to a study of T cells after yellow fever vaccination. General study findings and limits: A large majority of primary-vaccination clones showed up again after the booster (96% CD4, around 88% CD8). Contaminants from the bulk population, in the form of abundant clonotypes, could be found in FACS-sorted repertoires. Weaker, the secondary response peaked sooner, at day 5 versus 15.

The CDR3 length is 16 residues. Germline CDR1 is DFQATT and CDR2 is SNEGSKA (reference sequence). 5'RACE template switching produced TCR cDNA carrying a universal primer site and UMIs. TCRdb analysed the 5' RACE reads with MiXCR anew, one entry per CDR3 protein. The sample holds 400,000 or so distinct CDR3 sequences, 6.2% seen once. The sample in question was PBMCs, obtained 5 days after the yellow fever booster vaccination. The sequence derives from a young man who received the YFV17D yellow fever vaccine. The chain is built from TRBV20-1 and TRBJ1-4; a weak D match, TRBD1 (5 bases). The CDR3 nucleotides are TGCTGTGCTAGTAATAGGGGCGTACCAACTAATGAAAAACTGTTTTTT. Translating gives CCASNRGVPTNEKLFF.